These 18 T cell receptor beta chains came from one sample sequenced in a study of blood T cells in healthy people across ages. A second 7 to 11 cycle PCR used barcoded and J-beta primers. TCRdb re-called the 5' RACE reads with MiXCR, one entry per CDR3 protein. The repertoire holds about 830,000 distinct CDR3 sequences, with about three fifths as singletons. The sample consisted of blood. The receptors shown here come from a man under 40 in good health.

The CDR3 bases are TGTGCCAGCAGCTCTGACAGGGGGCCAGGGGATACGCAGTATTTT. This translates into CASSSDRGPGDTQYF. This chain connects TRBV11-2 to TRBJ2-3; 10 positions match TRBD1. This CDR3 region has 15 residues. Germline-derived CDR1 and CDR2 are SGHAT and FQNNGV. With V trimmed by 4 bases and J by 6 bases, 7 bases remained unmatched. Full variable domain (remainder filled in from reference TRBV11-2 and TRBJ2-3): EAGVAQSPRYKIIEKRQSVAFWCNPISGHATLYWYQQILGQGPKLLIQFQNNGVVDDSQLPKDRFSAERLKGVDSTLKIQPAKLEDSAVYLCASSSDRGPGDTQYFGPGTRLTVL.

The chain uses TRBV10-1 and TRBJ2-3; D not resolved. This CDR3 spans 15 amino acids. Germline CDR1 WNHNN, CDR2 SYGVQD (reference sequence). V lost 4 bases and J lost 8, with 19 bases in between. The CDR3 DNA is TGCGCCAGCAGTGCCGTAGACCCTGTTCCATCTACGCAGTATTTT. Its protein product is CASSAVDPVPSTQYF.

V usage is TRBV6-2 or TRBV6-3 and J usage is TRBJ2-1, with D tentatively TRBD2 (5 bases). V lost 8 bases and J 10 bases, leaving 12 bases between the germline ends. Germline CDR1 and CDR2: MNHEY and SVGEGT. The CDR3 consists of 11 residues. Here the CDR3 DNA reads TGTGCCAGCGAGGGCGGCAGGGAGCAGTTCTTC. Protein sequence: CASEGGREQFF.

CDR3 nucleotides: TGTGCCAGCAGCCCCCGGGGAGGGAGCATTTCCGAGCAGTACTTC. Its translation is CASSPRGGSISEQYF. The chain is built from TRBV11-1 and TRBJ2-5; 7 bases agree with TRBD2. Matching the DNA end better, TRBJ2-7 makes the J call doubtful. The CDR3 covers 15 residues. Per germline, CDR1 SGHAT and CDR2 FQDESV (reference sequence).

This clonotype occurred a few times. The gene calls are TRBV20-1 and TRBJ2-5; the D gene could be TRBD1 or TRBD2 (6 bases each). CDR3 length equals 17 residues. Germline CDR1 is DFQATT and CDR2 is SNEGSKA (reference sequence). Trimming removed 0 bases at V and 1 base at J, with 18 bases between. The CDR3 region is CSARDIEGGTLQETQYF. CDR3 bases: TGCAGTGCTAGAGATATTGAAGGGGGGACTCTCCAAGAGACCCAGTACTTC.

The chain recombines TRBV7-2 with TRBJ1-5, with 10 bases aligning to TRBD1. Germline trimming cut 1 base from V and 7 bases from J; bases unmatched to any gene: 4. Per germline, CDR1 SGHTA and CDR2 FQGNSA. CDR3 length equals 15 residues. The CDR3 DNA sequence: TGTGCCAGCAGCTTAGAGGACAGGGGGGACCAGCCCCAGCATTTT. It translates to CASSLEDRGDQPQHF.

This chain uses TRBV15 with TRBJ2-7; D might be TRBD1 (5 bases). The CDR3 length is 15 residues. The germline CDR1 and CDR2 sequences are LNHNV and YYDKDF (reference sequence). Trimming took 4 bases from V and 2 from J, leaving 15 bases between them. As DNA, the CDR3 is TGTGCCACCAGCACCTCAACAGGAGCCCCCTACGAGCAGTACTTC. This translates into CATSTSTGAPYEQYF.

This chain connects TRBV29-1 to TRBJ2-2; 7 bases match TRBD1. Germline assignment: CDR1 SQVTM and CDR2 ANQGSEA. Losses at the gene ends were 7 bases for V and 0 bases for J; bases not matched to a gene: 8. CDR3 length equals 15 residues. The CDR3 nucleotides read TGCAGCGCTACCCCGGGACAGCCGAACACCGGGGAGCTGTTTTTT. It is translated as CSATPGQPNTGELFF.

This clonotype has more than one count but fewer than ten. V is TRBV4-3 and J is TRBJ2-1; no definite D call. This CDR3 contains 13 residues. V lost 0 bases and J 10 bases, leaving 10 bases between the germline ends. The germline V gene encodes CDR1 LGHNA and CDR2 YSLEER. The CDR3 loop is CASSQDLPAEQFF. As DNA, the CDR3 is TGCGCCAGCAGCCAAGACTTGCCCGCCGAGCAGTTCTTC.

The J gene is TRBJ1-1, the V gene TRBV5-8; TRBD1 might be the D (6 bases). Germline CDR1 reads SGHTS; CDR2 reads YDEGEE. This CDR3 is 15 amino acids long. Trimming took 1 base from V and 2 from J, leaving 12 bases between them. CDR3 DNA: TGTGCCAGCAGCTTGACGACAGGCTTTAACACTGAAGCTTTCTTT. Translated, it gives CASSLTTGFNTEAFF.

V and J are TRBV5-1 and TRBJ1-1, with 8 nucleotides matching TRBD1. With 2 bases clipped from V and 5 bases from J, the junction kept 5 bases outside the gene matches. CDR1 and CDR2 from the germline V gene are SGHRS and YFSETQ. The CDR3 has 14 amino acids. The CDR3 loop is CASSFRGPGTEAFF. In DNA, the CDR3 is TGCGCCAGCAGCTTCAGGGGGCCGGGAACTGAAGCTTTCTTT. Full variable domain (remainder filled in from reference TRBV5-1 and TRBJ1-1): KAGVTQTPRYLIKTRGQQVTLSCSPISGHRSVSWYQQTPGQGLQFLFEYFSETQRNKGNFPGRFSGRQFSNSRSEMNVSTLELGDSALYLCASSFRGPGTEAFFGQGTRLTVV.

V gene TRBV5-1 combines with J gene TRBJ1-5; 8 nucleotides line up with TRBD1. The CDR3 length is 14 residues. The junction had 8 bases not matched to a gene; V was cut back by 7 bases and J by 5 bases. The germline CDR1 and CDR2 sequences are SGHRS and YFSETQ. CDR3 loop: CASSEGTGDQPQHF. The CDR3 DNA sequence: TGCGCCAGCTCGGAAGGGACAGGCGATCAGCCCCAGCATTTT.

This clonotype came up once. The gene calls are TRBV4-1 and TRBJ2-4; TRBD2 matches at 7 bases. CDR1 and CDR2 from the germline V gene are MGHRA and YSYEKL. CDR3 length equals 16 residues. V trimming: 1 base; J trimming: 7 bases; junction bases outside the gene matches: 10. The CDR3 coding sequence is TGCGCCAGCAGCCAAGCGCCAACTAGCGAGTGGAACATTCAGTACTTC. Protein: CASSQAPTSEWNIQYF.

There are a few counts of this clonotype. The CDR3 region is CASSSTSDSYEQYF. The CDR3 nucleotides read TGTGCCAGCAGCTCCACTAGCGACTCCTACGAGCAGTACTTC. The chain combines TRBV7-9 with TRBJ2-7; 7 positions match TRBD2. The trim removed 4 bases at V and 0 bases at J, leaving 3 bases unmatched. CDR1 and CDR2 from the germline V gene are SEHNR and FQNEAQ (reference sequence). The CDR3 extends over 14 amino acids.

The CDR3 sequence: CASSVGTGQSTDTQYF. The CDR3 bases are TGTGCCAGCAGCGTCGGGACAGGGCAAAGCACAGATACGCAGTATTTT. The V gene is TRBV9, the J gene TRBJ2-3, with TRBD1 identical over 9 bases. V shed 2 bases and J 0 bases; nucleotides not matched to a gene: 4. The CDR3 totals 16 residues. Germline CDR1 is SGDLS and CDR2 is YYNGEE.

The rearrangement uses TRBV4-1 and TRBJ2-1, with a tentative D call TRBD2 (6 bases). Germline loops: CDR1 MGHRA, CDR2 YSYEKL. The CDR3 contains 13 residues. Trimming took 2 bases from V and 9 from J, leaving 11 bases between them. The CDR3 region is CASSQRRESEQFF. CDR3 sequence (DNA): TGCGCCAGCAGCCAACGGAGGGAGAGTGAGCAGTTCTTC.

V is TRBV14 and J is TRBJ2-5; TRBD2 agrees at 7 bases. Trimming cost V 4 bases and J 11 bases; bases outside gene matches: 25. Germline-derived CDR1 and CDR2 are SGHDN and FVKESK. The CDR3 has 18 amino acids. The CDR3 region is CASSPRVGTTRPSNEQYF. The CDR3 nucleotides are TGTGCCAGCAGCCCAAGGGTGGGGACTACCCGTCCGTCCAATGAGCAGTACTTC.

This sequence joins TRBV5-5 and TRBJ1-4, with TRBD1 matching over 7 bases. The germline gives CDR1 SGHKS, CDR2 YYEKEE (reference sequence). This CDR3 is built from 13 residues. V lost 6 bases to trimming and J lost 5 bases; unmatched junction nucleotides: 4. The CDR3 bases are TGTGCCAGCACGACGACAGGGAATGAAAAACTGTTTTTT. It encodes CASTTTGNEKLFF.